This is a list of T cell receptor beta chains from one sample in a study of regulatory T cells in long-lasting Graves disease. TCRdb recomputed calls from the multiplex PCR reads with MiXCR, one row per CDR3 protein. The table shows approximately 300,000 distinct CDR3 sequences, with 18% occurring only once. The material was peripheral blood mononuclear cells (PBMCs), obtained at new diagnosis, from a patient treated with antithyroid drugs. These receptors all stem from a female donor with Graves disease. The CDR3 runs from the conserved cysteine through the conserved F or W. The D gene is left open where the match is weak. Clone size is stated in some rows and not others, as once, few, many or a class when expanded.

v_call: TRBV29-1
clone_size: few
j_call: TRBJ2-1
cdr3_length: 17
d_call: .
cdr3_nt: TGCAGCGTTGAAGGCGAGAACAGCCATAGCTCCTACAATGAGCAGTTCTTC
cdr3_aa: CSVEGENSHSSYNEQFF

v_call: TRBV27
clone_size: many
j_call: TRBJ1-2
cdr3_length: 14
d_call: .
cdr3_nt: TGTGCCAGCAGTTTAAGGGGGGGTGGCTATGGCTACACCTTC
cdr3_aa: CASSLRGGGYGYTF

v_call: TRBV5-6
clone_size: many
j_call: TRBJ2-5
cdr3_length: 15
d_call: TRBD2
cdr3_nt: TGTGCCAGCAGCTCGCTAGCGGGAGCGGTCGAGACCCAGTACTTC
cdr3_aa: CASSSLAGAVETQYF

v_call: TRBV2
clone_size: many
j_call: TRBJ2-5
cdr3_length: 18
d_call: TRBD2
cdr3_nt: TGTGCCAGCAGCACCCCCCAGGGAGCGGGAGGAAACCAAGAGACCCAGTACTTC
cdr3_aa: CASSTPQGAGGNQETQYF

v_call: TRBV9
clone_size: many
j_call: TRBJ2-7
cdr3_length: 15
d_call: .
cdr3_nt: TGTGCCAGCAGCGTAGCTTCCCGGGCACCCTACGAGCAGTACTTC
cdr3_aa: CASSVASRAPYEQYF

v_call: TRBV7-9
clone_size: many
j_call: TRBJ1-6
cdr3_length: 12
d_call: .
cdr3_nt: TGTGCCAGCGTAGGGGCGAATTCACCCCTCCACTTT
cdr3_aa: CASVGANSPLHF

v_call: TRBV12-3/TRBV12-4
clone_size: many
j_call: TRBJ2-3
cdr3_length: 15
d_call: .
cdr3_nt: TGTGCCAGCATGATGAGGGAATCTAGCACAGATACGCAGTATTTT
cdr3_aa: CASMMRESSTDTQYF

v_call: TRBV4-1
clone_size: many
j_call: TRBJ2-7
cdr3_length: 16
d_call: TRBD1
cdr3_nt: TGCGCCAGCAGCCAAGAAAGTGGGACAGCGGACTACGAGCAGTACTTC
cdr3_aa: CASSQESGTADYEQYF

v_call: TRBV13
clone_size: few
j_call: TRBJ2-1
cdr3_length: 17
d_call: TRBD2
cdr3_nt: TGTGCCAGCAGCAGTATAGCGGGAGGGCCCTTCTACAATGAGCAGTTCTTC
cdr3_aa: CASSSIAGGPFYNEQFF

v_call: TRBV3-1
clone_size: many
j_call: TRBJ2-5
cdr3_length: 15
d_call: .
cdr3_nt: TGTGCCAGCAGCCAAGTGAGGACTAACCAAGAGACCCAGTACTTC
cdr3_aa: CASSQVRTNQETQYF

v_call: TRBV11-2
clone_size: many
j_call: TRBJ1-3
cdr3_length: 13
d_call: TRBD1
cdr3_nt: TGTGCCAGCAGCTCGGGACAGGGTATCACCATATATTTT
cdr3_aa: CASSSGQGITIYF

v_call: TRBV28
clone_size: many
j_call: TRBJ2-2
cdr3_length: 16
d_call: .
cdr3_nt: TGTGCCAGCAGTTTAGAGGGCGGGAAGTACACCGGGGAGCTGTTTTTT
cdr3_aa: CASSLEGGKYTGELFF

v_call: TRBV28
clone_size: many
j_call: TRBJ2-7
cdr3_length: 16
d_call: .
cdr3_nt: TGTGCCAGCAGTTTCCCCACAGGGTTCCCTTCCTACGAGCAGTACTTC
cdr3_aa: CASSFPTGFPSYEQYF

v_call: TRBV7-6
clone_size: many
j_call: TRBJ2-5
cdr3_length: 13
d_call: .
cdr3_nt: TGTGCCAGCAGCTTAGCGGATCAAGAGACCCAGTACTTC
cdr3_aa: CASSLADQETQYF

v_call: TRBV30
clone_size: many
j_call: TRBJ2-3
cdr3_length: 14
d_call: TRBD2
cdr3_nt: TGTGCCTGGAGCGCTAGCGGGAGGGCAGATACGCAGTATTTT
cdr3_aa: CAWSASGRADTQYF

v_call: TRBV4-1
clone_size: many
j_call: TRBJ1-2
cdr3_length: 14
d_call: TRBD1
cdr3_nt: TGCGCCAGCAGCTCACCAGGACAGGGGAATGGCTACACCTTC
cdr3_aa: CASSSPGQGNGYTF

v_call: TRBV30
clone_size: many
j_call: TRBJ2-5
cdr3_length: 14
d_call: TRBD1
cdr3_nt: TGTGCCTGGGGTACAGGGGTGGGTCGAGAGACCCAGTACTTC
cdr3_aa: CAWGTGVGRETQYF

v_call: TRBV5-6
clone_size: many
j_call: TRBJ2-7
cdr3_length: 13
d_call: .
cdr3_nt: TGTGCCAGCAGCTTGGGACTAGTCTACGAGCAGTACTTC
cdr3_aa: CASSLGLVYEQYF

v_call: TRBV2
clone_size: many
j_call: TRBJ1-1
cdr3_length: 18
d_call: TRBD1
cdr3_nt: TGTGCCAGCAGAAGGACAGGGGGCGCGATACATGTGGACACTGAAGCTTTCTTT
cdr3_aa: CASRRTGGAIHVDTEAFF

v_call: TRBV11-2
clone_size: many
j_call: TRBJ2-7
cdr3_length: 15
d_call: TRBD1
cdr3_nt: TGTGCCAGCACCCGAGCCGGGACAGGGTCCTACGAGCAGTACTTC
cdr3_aa: CASTRAGTGSYEQYF

v_call: TRBV6-6
clone_size: .
j_call: TRBJ1-1
cdr3_length: 14
d_call: TRBD1
cdr3_nt: TGTGCCAGCAGTTACTCGACGGGACAGCCTGAAGCTTTCTTT
cdr3_aa: CASSYSTGQPEAFF

v_call: TRBV12-3/TRBV12-4
clone_size: many
j_call: TRBJ2-7
cdr3_length: 16
d_call: TRBD2
cdr3_nt: TGTGCCAGCAGTCCTAGCGGGAGGGCCGGGTCCTACGAGCAGTACTTC
cdr3_aa: CASSPSGRAGSYEQYF

v_call: TRBV3-1
clone_size: .
j_call: TRBJ2-7
cdr3_length: 15
d_call: TRBD1
cdr3_nt: TGTGCCAGCAGCCAAGGAGGACAGGGGGGCTACGAGCAGTACTTC
cdr3_aa: CASSQGGQGGYEQYF

v_call: TRBV29-1
clone_size: few
j_call: TRBJ1-2
cdr3_length: 12
d_call: .
cdr3_nt: TGCAGCGCCTCAACAGATTTCTATGGCTACACCTTC
cdr3_aa: CSASTDFYGYTF

v_call: TRBV20-1
clone_size: many
j_call: TRBJ2-5
cdr3_length: 11
d_call: .
cdr3_nt: TGCAGTGCTAGCGGGAGTGAGACCCAGTACTTC
cdr3_aa: CSASGSETQYF

v_call: TRBV4-1
clone_size: many
j_call: TRBJ2-7
cdr3_length: 15
d_call: .
cdr3_nt: TGCGCCAGCAGCCAAGATACCCTTGGACACTCCGAGCAGTACTTC
cdr3_aa: CASSQDTLGHSEQYF

v_call: TRBV7-9
clone_size: .
j_call: TRBJ2-7
cdr3_length: 17
d_call: TRBD2
cdr3_nt: TGTGCCAGCAGCTTAGGTAACGCAGTGGGAGGGCCGGGGGAGCAGTACTTC
cdr3_aa: CASSLGNAVGGPGEQYF

v_call: TRBV20-1
clone_size: many
j_call: TRBJ2-1
cdr3_length: 14
d_call: .
cdr3_nt: TGCAGTGCTAGAGCGTCAGAGCCCAGGACTGAGCAGTTCTTC
cdr3_aa: CSARASEPRTEQFF

v_call: TRBV11-1
clone_size: few
j_call: TRBJ2-3
cdr3_length: 16
d_call: .
cdr3_nt: TGTGCCAGCAGCTTAGGGAGTCTGGGGGCCACAGATACGCAGTATTTT
cdr3_aa: CASSLGSLGATDTQYF

v_call: TRBV28
clone_size: many
j_call: TRBJ1-2
cdr3_length: 14
d_call: .
cdr3_nt: TGTGCCAGCAGTTTAGCGACAACTAACTATGGCTACACCTTC
cdr3_aa: CASSLATTNYGYTF

v_call: TRBV7-9
clone_size: many
j_call: TRBJ2-1
cdr3_length: 15
d_call: .
cdr3_nt: TGTGCCAGCAGCTTCCTGGGACTTCCGGACAATGAGCAGTTCTTC
cdr3_aa: CASSFLGLPDNEQFF

v_call: TRBV24-1
clone_size: many
j_call: TRBJ2-7
cdr3_length: 15
d_call: TRBD1
cdr3_nt: TGTGCCACCAGTGACGGACAGGGGTTTAATCACGAGCAGTACTTC
cdr3_aa: CATSDGQGFNHEQYF

v_call: TRBV10-3
clone_size: many
j_call: TRBJ2-3
cdr3_length: 15
d_call: .
cdr3_nt: TGTGCCATCACGGGTAGCCTCTCCTACACAGATACGCAGTATTTT
cdr3_aa: CAITGSLSYTDTQYF

v_call: TRBV27
clone_size: many
j_call: TRBJ2-1
cdr3_length: 16
d_call: TRBD2
cdr3_nt: TGTGCCAGCAGTTCCCGACTAGCGGGAGGGCCTAATGAGCAGTTCTTC
cdr3_aa: CASSSRLAGGPNEQFF

v_call: TRBV28
clone_size: many
j_call: TRBJ1-6
cdr3_length: 15
d_call: .
cdr3_nt: TGTGCCAGCAGTTTAGGGATAGACTATAATTCACCCCTCCACTTT
cdr3_aa: CASSLGIDYNSPLHF

v_call: TRBV28
clone_size: many
j_call: TRBJ2-3
cdr3_length: 12
d_call: .
cdr3_nt: TGTGCCAGCAGTTTTGATGGAGATACGCAGTATTTT
cdr3_aa: CASSFDGDTQYF

v_call: TRBV27
clone_size: many
j_call: TRBJ2-2
cdr3_length: 23
d_call: TRBD2
cdr3_nt: TGTGCCAGCAGTTTCCATCCGGGACTAGCGGGAGGGCGAGGGTCAGCCAGCACCGGGGAGCTGTTTTTT
cdr3_aa: CASSFHPGLAGGRGSASTGELFF

v_call: TRBV30
clone_size: many
j_call: TRBJ1-1
cdr3_length: 12
d_call: .
cdr3_nt: TGTGCCTGGAGCTCGGACGAAACTGAAGCTTTCTTT
cdr3_aa: CAWSSDETEAFF

v_call: TRBV18
clone_size: many
j_call: TRBJ2-1
cdr3_length: 15
d_call: .
cdr3_nt: TGTGCCAGCTCACCACCGGGACCAAGATACAATGAGCAGTTCTTC
cdr3_aa: CASSPPGPRYNEQFF

v_call: TRBV6-4
clone_size: many
j_call: TRBJ2-1
cdr3_length: 15
d_call: TRBD2
cdr3_nt: TGTGCCAGCAGTATAGCGGGAGAAGCTGGCGATGAGCAGTTCTTC
cdr3_aa: CASSIAGEAGDEQFF

v_call: TRBV2
clone_size: .
j_call: TRBJ2-5
cdr3_length: 15
d_call: .
cdr3_nt: TGTGCCAGCAGTGAAGATACAGCTTGGGGAGAGACCCAGTACTTC
cdr3_aa: CASSEDTAWGETQYF

v_call: TRBV10-2
clone_size: many
j_call: TRBJ1-4
cdr3_length: 14
d_call: .
cdr3_nt: TGCGCCAGCAGTGGTGGGGGCGGGCGCGAAAAACTGTTTTTT
cdr3_aa: CASSGGGGREKLFF

v_call: TRBV2
clone_size: many
j_call: TRBJ2-5
cdr3_length: 13
d_call: .
cdr3_nt: TGTGCCAGCAGTGATTCGGGTCTGGAGACCCAGTACTTC
cdr3_aa: CASSDSGLETQYF

v_call: TRBV7-8
clone_size: .
j_call: TRBJ2-3
cdr3_length: 15
d_call: .
cdr3_nt: TGTGCCAGCAGCTTCCAGCGGACTAGCACAGATACGCAGTATTTT
cdr3_aa: CASSFQRTSTDTQYF

v_call: TRBV29-1
clone_size: few
j_call: TRBJ2-1
cdr3_length: 13
d_call: TRBD1
cdr3_nt: TGCAGCTTCCGGGACAGAGCTTACAATGAGCAGTTCTTC
cdr3_aa: CSFRDRAYNEQFF

v_call: TRBV20-1
clone_size: .
j_call: TRBJ1-2
cdr3_length: 12
d_call: .
cdr3_nt: TGCAGTGCTAGAGCAAATAACTATGGCTACACCTTC
cdr3_aa: CSARANNYGYTF

v_call: TRBV2
clone_size: few
j_call: TRBJ2-2
cdr3_length: 15
d_call: .
cdr3_nt: TGTGCCAGCAGTGGGGTCGTGTTGCGGACCGGGGAGCTGTTTTTT
cdr3_aa: CASSGVVLRTGELFF

v_call: TRBV12-5
clone_size: few
j_call: TRBJ1-5
cdr3_length: 12
d_call: .
cdr3_nt: TGTGCTAGTGGTTTGGAGGCTCAGCCCCAGCATTTT
cdr3_aa: CASGLEAQPQHF

v_call: TRBV24-1
clone_size: many
j_call: TRBJ1-6
cdr3_length: 15
d_call: TRBD1
cdr3_nt: TGTGCCACCGTTAGGACAGGGGGCGGAAATTCACCCCTCCACTTT
cdr3_aa: CATVRTGGGNSPLHF

v_call: TRBV2
clone_size: .
j_call: TRBJ1-1
cdr3_length: 16
d_call: TRBD1
cdr3_nt: TGTGCCAGCAGTGGTCTAGCAGGGGGCCTAAACACTGAAGCTTTCTTT
cdr3_aa: CASSGLAGGLNTEAFF

v_call: TRBV9
clone_size: few
j_call: TRBJ2-3
cdr3_length: 17
d_call: TRBD2
cdr3_nt: TGTGCCAGCAGCGTCGACCCTAGCGGAGGGGAGTTAGATACGCAGTATTTT
cdr3_aa: CASSVDPSGGELDTQYF

v_call: TRBV5-1
clone_size: few
j_call: TRBJ1-2
cdr3_length: 18
d_call: .
cdr3_nt: TGCGCCAGCAGCAGAATTAAGAGCGCCATACGAGTGAGGGATGGCTACACCTTC
cdr3_aa: CASSRIKSAIRVRDGYTF

v_call: TRBV30
clone_size: .
j_call: TRBJ1-1
cdr3_length: 13
d_call: TRBD1
cdr3_nt: TGTGCCTGGAGGAGTATACAGGGGACTGAAGCTTTCTTT
cdr3_aa: CAWRSIQGTEAFF

v_call: TRBV5-1
clone_size: many
j_call: TRBJ2-7
cdr3_length: 13
d_call: .
cdr3_nt: TGCGCCAGCAGGCACACACCATCCTACGAGCAGTACTTC
cdr3_aa: CASRHTPSYEQYF

v_call: TRBV19
clone_size: many
j_call: TRBJ1-1
cdr3_length: 15
d_call: .
cdr3_nt: TGTGCCAGTAGTGAAATAGGGGCGGGCGCCACTGAAGCTTTCTTT
cdr3_aa: CASSEIGAGATEAFF

v_call: TRBV12-3/TRBV12-4
clone_size: many
j_call: TRBJ1-6
cdr3_length: 15
d_call: .
cdr3_nt: TGTGCCAGCGGAACCGCGCGGAGGTCGGATTCACCCCTCCACTTT
cdr3_aa: CASGTARRSDSPLHF

v_call: TRBV11-2
clone_size: many
j_call: TRBJ2-7
cdr3_length: 18
d_call: TRBD2
cdr3_nt: TGTGCCAGCAGCTTAGATCAAGTGGCGGCAAGCGGGAGGTTCGAGCAGTACTTC
cdr3_aa: CASSLDQVAASGRFEQYF

v_call: TRBV2
clone_size: many
j_call: TRBJ2-3
cdr3_length: 11
d_call: .
cdr3_nt: TGTGCCAGCAGTAAGACAGATACGCAGTATTTT
cdr3_aa: CASSKTDTQYF

v_call: TRBV30
clone_size: many
j_call: TRBJ1-1
cdr3_length: 13
d_call: TRBD1
cdr3_nt: TGTGCCTGGAGTGGAGGACAGGGGGCATCAGCTTTCTTT
cdr3_aa: CAWSGGQGASAFF